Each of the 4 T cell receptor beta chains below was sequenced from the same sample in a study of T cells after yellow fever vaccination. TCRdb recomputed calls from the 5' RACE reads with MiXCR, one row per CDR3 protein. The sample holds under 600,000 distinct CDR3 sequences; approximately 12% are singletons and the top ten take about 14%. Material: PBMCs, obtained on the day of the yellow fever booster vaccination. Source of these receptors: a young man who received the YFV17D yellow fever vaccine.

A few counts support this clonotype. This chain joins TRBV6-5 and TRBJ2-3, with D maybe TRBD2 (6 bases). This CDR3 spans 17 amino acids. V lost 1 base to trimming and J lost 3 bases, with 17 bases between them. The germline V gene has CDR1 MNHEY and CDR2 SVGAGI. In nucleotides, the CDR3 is TGTGCCAGCAGTTACTGGGGACCGGGAGTAGGAACAGATACGCAGTATTTT. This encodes CASSYWGPGVGTDTQYF.

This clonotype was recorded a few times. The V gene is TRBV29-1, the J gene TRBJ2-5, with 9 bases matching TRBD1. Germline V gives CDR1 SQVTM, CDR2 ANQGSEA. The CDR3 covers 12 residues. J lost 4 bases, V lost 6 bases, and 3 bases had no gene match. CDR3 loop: CSVTDRGETQYF. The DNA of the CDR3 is TGCAGCGTCACGGACAGGGGAGAGACCCAGTACTTC.

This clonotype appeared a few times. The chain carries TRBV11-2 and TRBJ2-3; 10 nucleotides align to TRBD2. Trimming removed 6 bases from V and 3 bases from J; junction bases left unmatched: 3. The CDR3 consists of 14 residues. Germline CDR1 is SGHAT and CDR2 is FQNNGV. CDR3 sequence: CASRQAGGTDTQYF. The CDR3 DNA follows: TGTGCCAGCAGACAAGCGGGAGGGACAGATACGCAGTATTTT.

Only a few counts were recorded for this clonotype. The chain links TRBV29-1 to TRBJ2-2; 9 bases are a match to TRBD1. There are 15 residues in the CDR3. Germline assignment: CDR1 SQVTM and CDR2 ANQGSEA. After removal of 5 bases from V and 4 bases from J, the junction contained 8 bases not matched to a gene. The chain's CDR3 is CSVQTRDRVTGELFF. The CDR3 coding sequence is TGCAGCGTTCAGACCCGGGACAGGGTCACCGGGGAGCTGTTTTTT.